This paragraph reports one TCR beta chain. These data are taken from a study of ipilimumab plus nivolumab after autologous stem cell transplantation. Study-wide context: A median of 8 nivolumab and 5 ipilimumab doses were given. The DLBCL group included primary refractory and relapsed cases.

The CDR3 totals 14 residues. Germline V lookup: CDR1 SEHNR, CDR2 FQNEAQ (reference sequence). V gave up 5 bases and J gave up 2 bases; unmatched junction bases: 4. Patients got ipilimumab 1 mg/kg beginning 14 to 28 days post-transplant. Patients received nivolumab 3 mg/kg at weeks 1, 4, 7, 10, then fortnightly to week 26. Some clones are missing from TCRdb's copy, which holds only in-frame ones; the method was immunoSEQ multiplex PCR. The sample lists about 12,000 clones, more than 65% occurring once. The sample was PBMCs, taken in a trial of ipilimumab plus nivolumab as post-transplant consolidation. This chain uses TRBV7-9 with TRBJ2-7; 9 bases are a match to TRBD2. The sequence was collected from a male donor with diffuse large B-cell lymphoma. The CDR3 region is CASSTLAGTYEQYF. CDR3 nucleotides: TGTGCCAGCAGCACACTAGCGGGTACCTACGAGCAGTACTTC.